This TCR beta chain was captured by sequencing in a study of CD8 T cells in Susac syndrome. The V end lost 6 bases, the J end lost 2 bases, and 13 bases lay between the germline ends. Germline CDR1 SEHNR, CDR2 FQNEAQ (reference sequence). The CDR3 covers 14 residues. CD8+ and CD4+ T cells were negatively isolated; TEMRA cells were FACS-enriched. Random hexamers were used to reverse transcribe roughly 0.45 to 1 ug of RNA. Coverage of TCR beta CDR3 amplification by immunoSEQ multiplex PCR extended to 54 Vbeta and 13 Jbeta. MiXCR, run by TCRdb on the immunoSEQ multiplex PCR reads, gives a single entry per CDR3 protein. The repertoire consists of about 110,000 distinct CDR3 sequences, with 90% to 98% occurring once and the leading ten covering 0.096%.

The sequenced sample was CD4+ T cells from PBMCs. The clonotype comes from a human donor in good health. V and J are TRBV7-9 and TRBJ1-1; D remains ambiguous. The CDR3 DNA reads TGTGCCAGCAGTATCGACCCGGGAAACACTGAAGCTTTCTTT. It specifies CASSIDPGNTEAFF.